The 2 T cell receptor beta chains presented below share a single source sample, sequenced in a study of blood T cell repertoires in COVID-19. Profiled with immunoSEQ multiplex PCR; TCRdb holds only in-frame clones, not every one. The repertoire consists of a few hundred thousand clones, with around 89% occurring once and the leading ten covering more than 1%. Sequencing input: PBMCs or T cells enriched from blood (not recorded which). Source of these receptors: a woman younger than 35 who had recovered from COVID-19.

This sequence joins TRBV4-1 and TRBJ2-6; a possible D gene is TRBD2 (5 bases). Trimming shortened V by 0 bases and J by 2 bases, and 8 bases separated the two germline ends. Per germline, CDR1 MGHRA and CDR2 YSYEKL. This CDR3 spans 16 amino acids. CDR3 nucleotide sequence: TGCGCCAGCAGCCAAGAAAGGACTGCTGGGGCCAACGTCCTGACTTTC. This translates into CASSQERTAGANVLTF.

The genes are TRBV28 and TRBJ1-4; 7 bases match TRBD1. In germline, CDR1 is MDHEN, CDR2 SYDVKM. The CDR3 is 15 amino acids. The J segment lost 2 bases and the V segment lost 8 bases, leaving 8 bases of the junction unmatched. The CDR3: CASQQQGWTNEKLFF. CDR3 DNA sequence: TGTGCCAGCCAGCAACAGGGGTGGACTAATGAAAAACTGTTTTTT. The entire variable domain, with the rest obtained from reference TRBV28 and TRBJ1-4, is as follows: DVKVTQSSRYLVKRTGEKVFLECVQDMDHENMFWYRQDPGLGLRLIYFSYDVKMKEKGDIPEGYSVSREKKERFSLILESASTNQTSMYLCASQQQGWTNEKLFFGSGTQLSVL.